The present T cell receptor beta chain was sequenced within a study of control samples from healthy donors and cancer patients. The repertoire was sequenced with immunoSEQ multiplex PCR; TCRdb's copy has only in-frame clones and lacks some. The sample lists over 85,000 clones, about 89% occurring once. This clonotype was obtained from a woman aged 50 to 65 with colorectal cancer. What was sequenced was PBMCs.

CDR3: CAIGYYGYTF. For the CDR3, the DNA is TGTGCCATCGGCTACTATGGCTACACCTTC. The V and J genes are TRBV2 and TRBJ1-2, with no clear D. Germline V gives CDR1 SNHLY, CDR2 FYNNEI. Between the trimmed V and J ends, which lost 10 bases and 3 bases, there was a span of 6 bases. The CDR3 consists of 10 residues.